Sequencing of this TCR beta chain was carried out in a study of shared clonotypes between healthy human individuals. Trimming took off 0 bases at V and 2 bases at J, with 8 bases between the two ends. The CDR3 extends over 15 amino acids. Germline loops: CDR1 ENHRY, CDR2 SYGVKD. The method was immunoSEQ multiplex PCR; TCRdb's version includes in-frame clones alone and lacks a portion of them. The sample holds 2 million to 2.5 million clones, roughly 95% seen once. This sequence was found in a man younger than 30 in good health. V gene TRBV10-3 combines with J gene TRBJ2-1, with D perhaps being TRBD1 or TRBD2 (5 bases each). The source material was naive CD4+ T cells sorted from blood. Subset reported: CD45RA+ positively selected. In DNA, the CDR3 is TGTGCCATCAGTGAGTCGGGGGTCACCTACAATGAGCAGTTCTTC. It codes for CAISESGVTYNEQFF.